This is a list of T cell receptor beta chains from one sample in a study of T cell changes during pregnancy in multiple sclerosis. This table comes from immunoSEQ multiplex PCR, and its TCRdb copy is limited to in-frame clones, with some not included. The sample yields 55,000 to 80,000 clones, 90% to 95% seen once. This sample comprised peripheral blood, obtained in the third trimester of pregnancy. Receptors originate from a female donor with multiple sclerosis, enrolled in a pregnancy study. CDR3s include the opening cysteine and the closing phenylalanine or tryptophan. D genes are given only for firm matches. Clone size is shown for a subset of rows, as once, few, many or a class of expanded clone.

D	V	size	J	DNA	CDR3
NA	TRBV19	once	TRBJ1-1	TGTGCCAGTAGTATCTCCGGGAACACTGAAGCTTTCTTT	CASSISGNTEAFF
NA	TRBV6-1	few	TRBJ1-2	TGTGCCAGCACCGGGGGGGTTGGCTACACCTTC	CASTGGVGYTF
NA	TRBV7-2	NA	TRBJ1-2	TGTGCCAGCAGCTTAGTAACCACTCCTTACTATGGCTACACCTTC	CASSLVTTPYYGYTF
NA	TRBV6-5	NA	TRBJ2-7	TGTGCCAGCAGTTACAATCAGGACATTACCTACGAGCAGTACTTC	CASSYNQDITYEQYF
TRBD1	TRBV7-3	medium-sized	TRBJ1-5	TGTGCCAGCAGCCTCAAACAGGGGTACGGCAATCAGCCCCAGCATTTT	CASSLKQGYGNQPQHF
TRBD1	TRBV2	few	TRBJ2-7	TGTGCCAGCAGGGACAGGCGGAACGAGCAGTACTTC	CASRDRRNEQYF
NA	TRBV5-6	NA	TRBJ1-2	TGTGCCAGCAGCTTGCCACAGGGCTACTATGGCTACACCTTC	CASSLPQGYYGYTF
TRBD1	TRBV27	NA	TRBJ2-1	TGTGCCAGCAGTTTCTCAGGGACAGTCAATGAGCAGTTCTTC	CASSFSGTVNEQFF
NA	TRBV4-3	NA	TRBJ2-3	TGCGCCAGCAGCTACCAGTCGGATACGCAGTATTTT	CASSYQSDTQYF
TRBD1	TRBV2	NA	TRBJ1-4	TGTGCCAGCAATTACGGGACAGTAAATGAAAAACTGTTTTTT	CASNYGTVNEKLFF
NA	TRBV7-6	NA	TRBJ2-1	TGTGCCAGCAGCCCCGCCGGGGGAGCGGCTTCCTACAATGAGCAGTTCTTC	CASSPAGGAASYNEQFF
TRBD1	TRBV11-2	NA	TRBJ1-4	TGTGCCAGCAGCCCCCAGACAGGGATAGAGGAAAAACTGTTTTTT	CASSPQTGIEEKLFF
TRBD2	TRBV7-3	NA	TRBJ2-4	TGTGCCAGCAGCACGGGGACTAGCGGGGAAAACATTCAGTACTTC	CASSTGTSGENIQYF
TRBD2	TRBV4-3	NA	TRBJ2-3	TGCGCCAGCAGCCCCTTTAGCGGGGACACAGATACGCAGTATTTT	CASSPFSGDTDTQYF
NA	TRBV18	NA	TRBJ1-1	TGTGCCAACTCCCAGGCAGGGGACACTGAAGCTTTCTTT	CANSQAGDTEAFF
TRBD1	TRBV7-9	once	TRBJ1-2	TGTGCCAGCAGATTGACAGGGGACTATGGCTACACCTTC	CASRLTGDYGYTF
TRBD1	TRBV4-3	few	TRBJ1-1	TGCGCCAGCAGCCGAGACAGGGTGAACACTGAAGCTTTCTTT	CASSRDRVNTEAFF
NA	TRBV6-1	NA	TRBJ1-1	TGTGCCAGCAGTGGGACAGCTATGAACACTGAAGCTTTCTTT	CASSGTAMNTEAFF
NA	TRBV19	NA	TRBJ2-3	TGTGCCAGCGGCAGCAGGGGCAGGACTGCAGATACGCAGTATTTT	CASGSRGRTADTQYF
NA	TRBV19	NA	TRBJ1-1	TGTGCCAGTAGTCGGCAGGGTAAGGTGAACACTGAAGCTTTCTTT	CASSRQGKVNTEAFF
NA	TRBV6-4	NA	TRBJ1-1	TGTGCCAGCAGTGACTCGGCGGGGTTCGACACTGAAGCTTTCTTT	CASSDSAGFDTEAFF
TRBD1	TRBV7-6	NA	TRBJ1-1	TGTGCCAGCAGCCGAGGACAGGGGGCCACTGAAGCTTTCTTT	CASSRGQGATEAFF
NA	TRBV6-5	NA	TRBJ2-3	TGTGCCAGCGGGCCTAAGGGAGCAGATACGCAGTATTTT	CASGPKGADTQYF
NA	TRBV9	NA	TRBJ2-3	TGTGCCAGCAGCGTAGTAGGGCTAGCTATAGATACGCAGTATTTT	CASSVVGLAIDTQYF
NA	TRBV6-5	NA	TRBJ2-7	TGTGCCAGCAGTCCCCGACAGGGAGGCGAGCAGTACTTC	CASSPRQGGEQYF
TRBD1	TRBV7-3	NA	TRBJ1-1	TGTGCCAGCAGCGGAACAGGGGAAACTGAAGCTTTCTTT	CASSGTGETEAFF
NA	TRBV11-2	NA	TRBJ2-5	TGTGCCAGCAGCTTAAGGGGTCGATGGGGAGAGACCCAGTACTTC	CASSLRGRWGETQYF